The T cell receptor (beta chain) described here comes from a study of blood T cell repertoires in COVID-19. Study background: Italy, Spain and the United States were the sources of the convalescent and acute COVID-19 samples.

Donors were grouped by their self-reported clinical history. Recovered Cohort 3 donors showed two negative PCRs, clearance, or symptom resolution. The CDR3 runs to 12 residues. Deletions cut 2 bases from V and 4 bases from J, with 4 bases between. Germline loops: CDR1 SGHVS, CDR2 FQNEAQ. Profiled with immunoSEQ multiplex PCR; TCRdb holds only in-frame clones, not every one. Among about 380,000 clones listed, more than 75% were seen once. The clonotype originates from a woman aged 18-29 years who had recovered from COVID-19. Material for sequencing was PBMCs or T cells enriched from blood (not recorded which). The J gene is TRBJ2-3, the V gene TRBV7-8; D ambiguous. The chain's CDR3 is CASSLYADTQYF. CDR3 DNA sequence: TGTGCCAGCAGCTTATATGCAGATACGCAGTATTTT.